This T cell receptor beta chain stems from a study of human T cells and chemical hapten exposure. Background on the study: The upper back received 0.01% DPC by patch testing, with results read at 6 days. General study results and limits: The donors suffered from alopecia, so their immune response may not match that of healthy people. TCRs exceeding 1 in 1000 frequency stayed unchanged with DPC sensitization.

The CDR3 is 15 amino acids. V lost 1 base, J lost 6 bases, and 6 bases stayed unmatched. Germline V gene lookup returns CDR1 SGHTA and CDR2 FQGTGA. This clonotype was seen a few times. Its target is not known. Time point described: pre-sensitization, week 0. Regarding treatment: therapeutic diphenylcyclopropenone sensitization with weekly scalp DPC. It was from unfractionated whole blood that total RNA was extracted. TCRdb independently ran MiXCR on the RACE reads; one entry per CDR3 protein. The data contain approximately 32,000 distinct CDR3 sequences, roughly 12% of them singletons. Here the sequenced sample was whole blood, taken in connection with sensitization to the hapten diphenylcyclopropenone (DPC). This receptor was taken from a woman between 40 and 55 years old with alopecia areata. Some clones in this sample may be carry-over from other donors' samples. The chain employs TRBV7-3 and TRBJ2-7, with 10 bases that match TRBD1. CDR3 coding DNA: TGTGCCAGCAGCTTAATGACAGGGGGCGTAACCGAGCAGTACTTC. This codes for CASSLMTGGVTEQYF.